The entry below gives a single TCR beta chain sequence along with its context. Its antigen is unknown. The data were produced by immunoSEQ multiplex PCR, yet TCRdb's version contains in-frame clones alone and is incomplete. The table includes hundreds of thousands of clones, about 96% detected once. These data originate in a study of shared clonotypes between healthy human individuals. Findings of the study overall: Naive CD4 clonotypes were shared across several donors at roughly 5%. Apart from blood, nothing was sampled; tissue repertoires likely differ.

Those who donated were healthy HIV-negative adults, with no recent acute infections or vaccinations reported. V was clipped by 0 bases and J by 1 base, with 7 bases between them. Germline CDR1 SGHRS, CDR2 YFSETQ. The CDR3 loop spans 15 amino acids. The receptor's source is a woman aged 25 to 45 in good health. The specimen was naive CD4+ T cells sorted from blood. The subset is: CD45RA+ positively selected. This chain joins TRBV5-1 and TRBJ2-2; D is undetermined. CDR3 coding DNA: TGCGCCAGCAGCTTGGCCCAGGTGAACACCGGGGAGCTGTTTTTT. Translation gives CASSLAQVNTGELFF. Filled out from reference TRBV5-1 and TRBJ2-2, the complete variable domain reads KAGVTQTPRYLIKTRGQQVTLSCSPISGHRSVSWYQQTPGQGLQFLFEYFSETQRNKGNFPGRFSGRQFSNSRSEMNVSTLELGDSALYLCASSLAQVNTGELFFGEGSRLTVL.